These 23 T cell receptor beta chains came from one sample sequenced in a study of CD4+ T cells in melanoma. Data came from immunoSEQ multiplex PCR; TCRdb stores just in-frame clones and leaves some out. Here the sample spans roughly 110,000 clones, about 90% being singletons. The sample comprised peripheral blood. The receptor set was obtained from a human donor with melanoma.

The chain couples TRBV4-2 to TRBJ2-7; 10 nucleotides agree with TRBD2. The CDR3 consists of 16 residues. The V segment lost 0 bases and the J segment 6 bases; nucleotides outside the gene matches: 8. Germline V gene lookup returns CDR1 LGHNA and CDR2 YNFKEQ. The CDR3 DNA follows: TGTGCCAGCAGCCAAGATCAGCGGGGGGGCTTCGCCGAGCAGTACTTC. As protein: CASSQDQRGGFAEQYF.

V and J are TRBV5-1 and TRBJ2-1, with a possible D match to TRBD1 (6 bases). The CDR3 spans 14 residues. In germline, CDR1 is SGHRS, CDR2 YFSETQ. Trimming took 5 bases from V and 6 from J, leaving 15 bases between them. The CDR3 is CASSYRVSGNEQFF. The CDR3 DNA follows: TGCGCCAGCAGTTACAGGGTTTCGGGCAATGAGCAGTTCTTC.

J is TRBJ2-7 and V is TRBV7-3; no reliable D call. The CDR3 has 12 residues. V dropped 2 bases and J dropped 9 bases, with 11 bases sitting between them. The germline V gene has CDR1 SGHTA and CDR2 FQGTGA. CDR3 in amino acids: CASSLSQRLQYF. CDR3 in DNA: TGTGCCAGCAGCTTATCCCAGCGACTGCAGTACTTC. Full variable domain (rest looked up from reference TRBV7-3 and TRBJ2-7): GAGVSQTPSNKVTEKGKYVELRCDPISGHTALYWYRQSLGQGPEFLIYFQGTGAADDSGLPNDRFFAVRPEGSVSTLKIQRTERGDSAVYLCASSLSQRLQYFGPGTRLTVT.

This chain joins TRBV6-1 and TRBJ1-2; TRBD1 matches at 7 bases. CDR1 is MNHNS and CDR2 is SASEGT in the germline V gene. The CDR3 extends over 15 amino acids. The V segment lost 6 bases and the J segment 4 bases; nucleotides outside the gene matches: 11. The CDR3 spells CASRSVGTALYGYTF. DNA of the CDR3: TGTGCCAGCAGAAGCGTGGGGACAGCACTCTATGGCTACACCTTC.

The rearrangement uses TRBV4-1 and TRBJ1-4; D possibly corresponds to TRBD1 (6 bases). The V gene lost 1 base and the J gene lost 0 bases, with 18 bases spanning the gap. The CDR3 is 19 residues long. Germline CDR1 MGHRA, CDR2 YSYEKL. Here the CDR3 reads CASSQVGRGRGATNEKLFF. The CDR3 DNA reads as TGCGCCAGCAGCCAAGTCGGCCGGGGGCGAGGTGCAACTAATGAAAAACTGTTTTTT.

The gene calls are TRBV19 and TRBJ1-4; possible D gene TRBD1, 5 bases. V shed 3 bases and J shed 5 bases, with 13 bases lying between them. CDR1 and CDR2 from the germline V gene are LNHDA and SQIVND (reference sequence). This CDR3 has 15 amino acids. CDR3 protein: CASSMTGRQNEKLFF. CDR3 coding DNA: TGTGCCAGTAGTATGACGGGACGGCAAAATGAAAAACTGTTTTTT.

The J gene is TRBJ2-7, the V gene TRBV19; TRBD1 aligns across 11 bases. The CDR3 extends over 17 amino acids. The V gene's germline CDR1 is LNHDA and CDR2 SQIVND (reference sequence). V lost 3 bases and J lost 4; bases outside the gene matches: 11. The CDR3 loop reads CASSILGQGASGYEQYF. The CDR3 nucleotides are TGTGCCAGTAGTATCCTCGGACAGGGGGCCTCCGGGTACGAGCAGTACTTC.

The CDR3 DNA is TGTGCCATCAGGAAGACAGGGTCATCCTACGAGCAGTACTTC. This encodes CAIRKTGSSYEQYF. The chain combines TRBV10-3 with TRBJ2-7; the match to TRBD1 covers 7 bases. J lost 1 base, V lost 6 bases, and 6 bases had no gene match. The CDR3 is made up of 14 amino acids. Germline V lookup: CDR1 ENHRY, CDR2 SYGVKD.

The rearrangement uses TRBV4-1 and TRBJ2-1; TRBD2 agrees at 10 bases. The V and J ends lost 2 bases and 10 bases, in that order; junction bases with no gene match: 5. There are 14 residues in the CDR3. Germline V gene sequence: CDR1 MGHRA, CDR2 YSYEKL. The CDR3 protein is CASSQLLAGTEQFF. CDR3 DNA: TGCGCCAGCAGCCAACTACTAGCGGGGACGGAGCAGTTCTTC.

The genes are TRBV6-1 and TRBJ2-1; D possibly corresponds to TRBD2 (5 bases). Trimming removed 4 bases from V and 14 bases from J, with 12 bases in between. Per the germline V gene, CDR1 is MNHNS and CDR2 is SASEGT. The CDR3 spans 11 residues. In DNA form, the CDR3 reads TGTGCCAGCAGTGTCCGGGGAGAAGAGTTCTTC. It yields the protein CASSVRGEEFF.

The chain recombines TRBV7-3 with TRBJ2-3, with D possibly matching TRBD1 (6 bases). CDR1 and CDR2 (germline): SGHTA, FQGTGA. Trimming removed 3 bases at V and 2 bases at J, with 9 bases between. CDR3 length: 14 amino acids. The CDR3 sequence: CASSLDRFTDTQYF. DNA of the CDR3: TGTGCCAGCAGCTTGGACAGATTCACAGATACGCAGTATTTT.

V gene TRBV27 combines with J gene TRBJ1-2; a weak D match, TRBD1 (6 bases). Trimming left V 5 bases short and J 5 bases short, with 9 bases between. The CDR3 sequence is 12 residues long. Germline V lookup: CDR1 MNHEY, CDR2 SMNVEV (reference sequence). CDR3 bases: TGTGCCAGCAGTATGCAGGGGTATGGCTACACCTTC. Translation gives CASSMQGYGYTF.

The chain is built from TRBV10-2 and TRBJ2-7; TRBD1 agrees at 7 bases. The CDR3 sequence is 13 residues long. Germline V gives CDR1 WSHSY, CDR2 SAAADI. The J segment lost 0 bases and the V segment lost 8 bases, leaving 4 bases of the junction unmatched. CDR3 loop: CASEGASSYEQYF. CDR3 in DNA: TGCGCCAGCGAGGGGGCCTCCTCCTACGAGCAGTACTTC.

The chain uses TRBV30 and TRBJ2-4, with D possibly matching TRBD2 (5 bases). V dropped 0 bases and J dropped 2 bases, with 8 bases sitting between them. The CDR3 is 14 residues long. Germline V gives CDR1 GTSNPN, CDR2 SVGIG (reference sequence). This chain's CDR3 is CAWSVPGSKNIQYF. As DNA, the CDR3 is TGTGCCTGGAGTGTACCGGGGTCCAAAAACATTCAGTACTTC.

The V and J genes are TRBV6-1 and TRBJ2-3; a weak D match, TRBD2 (6 bases). This CDR3 contains 15 residues. Germline values: CDR1 MNHNS, CDR2 SASEGT. Trimming took off 3 bases at V and 3 bases at J, with 13 bases between the two ends. The CDR3 here is CASSDVGEVTDTQYF. In nucleotides, the CDR3 is TGTGCCAGCAGTGATGTGGGGGAGGTGACAGATACGCAGTATTTT.

The rearrangement uses TRBV5-6 and TRBJ1-4; maybe TRBD1 (6 bases). V gave up 4 bases and J gave up 2 bases, with 12 bases separating them. The length of the CDR3 is 15 residues. CDR1 is SGHDT and CDR2 is YYEEEE in the germline V gene. In DNA, the CDR3 is TGTGCCAGCAGCACCGCAGGGGCGACTAATGAAAAACTGTTTTTT. Translation: CASSTAGATNEKLFF.

This clone was seen a few times. The rearrangement joins TRBV15 to TRBJ2-1; D could derive from TRBD1 or TRBD2 (6 bases each). Deletions cut 0 bases from V and 2 bases from J, with 8 bases between. The CDR3 runs to 15 residues. Germline loops: CDR1 LNHNV, CDR2 YYDKDF (reference sequence). CDR3 nucleotides: TGTGCCACCAGCAGAGATCGGGGGCCCTACAATGAGCAGTTCTTC. It yields the protein CATSRDRGPYNEQFF.

This clone was seen a single time. This chain connects TRBV4-2 to TRBJ2-3, with D perhaps matching TRBD2 (7 bases). In germline, CDR1 is LGHNA, CDR2 YNFKEQ. Trimming pared 1 base from V and 0 bases from J, leaving 17 bases between. The CDR3 length is 18 residues. The CDR3 DNA reads TGTGCCAGCAGCCAAGGCCAAGGCGGGGGCCGAAGCACAGATACGCAGTATTTT. Translation gives CASSQGQGGGRSTDTQYF.

The rearrangement links TRBV18 to TRBJ1-2, with 7 bases that match TRBD1. The CDR3 covers 15 residues. The V gene's germline CDR1 is KGHSH and CDR2 LQKENI. The V gene end was trimmed by 3 bases and the J gene end by 8 bases; junction bases not matched to a gene: 12. CDR3 region: CASSPSETGTWGYTF. The CDR3 DNA follows: TGTGCCAGCTCACCGAGCGAGACAGGGACCTGGGGCTACACCTTC.

The chain couples TRBV6-1 to TRBJ1-2; D is unresolved. The V and J ends lost 2 bases and 4 bases respectively, with 8 bases between them. CDR3 size: 13 residues. Germline CDR1 and CDR2: MNHNS and SASEGT. The CDR3 sequence is CASSELGTYGYTF. CDR3 coding DNA: TGTGCCAGCAGTGAATTAGGCACCTATGGCTACACCTTC.

The chain couples TRBV2 to TRBJ2-2; TRBD1 matches at 7 bases. Germline V gives CDR1 SNHLY, CDR2 FYNNEI. Trimming at V came to 5 bases and at J to 0 bases, leaving 6 bases not matched to a gene. The CDR3 runs 16 residues. The CDR3 sequence is CASSRGQNANTGELFF. The CDR3 DNA reads TGTGCCAGCAGTAGGGGACAGAACGCGAACACCGGGGAGCTGTTTTTT.

The chain has TRBV2 and TRBJ2-5, with 9 bases lining up with TRBD1. Germline V CDR1 and CDR2: SNHLY, FYNNEI. The CDR3 spans 14 residues. Trimming took 7 bases from V and 5 from J; bases not matched to a gene: 8. CDR3 coding DNA: TGTGCCAGCACCACGGGACAGGGTCCCGAGACCCAGTACTTC. Translated, it gives CASTTGQGPETQYF.

V and J are TRBV4-3 and TRBJ2-2; D call uncertain. Germline V CDR1 and CDR2: LGHNA, YSLEER. The V gene lost 3 bases and the J gene lost 3 bases, with 8 bases spanning the gap. There are 14 residues in the CDR3. The CDR3 region is CASSHRDYTGELFF. In DNA form, the CDR3 reads TGCGCCAGCAGCCACAGAGATTACACCGGGGAGCTGTTTTTT.